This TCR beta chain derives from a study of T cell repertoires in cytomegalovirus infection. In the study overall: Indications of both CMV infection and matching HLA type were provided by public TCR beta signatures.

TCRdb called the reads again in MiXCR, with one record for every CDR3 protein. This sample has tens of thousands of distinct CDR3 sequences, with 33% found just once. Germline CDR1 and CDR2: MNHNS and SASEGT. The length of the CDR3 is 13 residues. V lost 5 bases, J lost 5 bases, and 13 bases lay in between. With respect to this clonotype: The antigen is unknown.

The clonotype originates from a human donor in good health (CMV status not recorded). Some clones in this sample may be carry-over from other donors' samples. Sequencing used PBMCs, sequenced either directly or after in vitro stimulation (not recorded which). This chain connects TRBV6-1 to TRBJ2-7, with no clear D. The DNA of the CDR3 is TGTGCCAGCAGTAACCATCGGACCCACGAGCAGTACTTC. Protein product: CASSNHRTHEQYF.